The entry that follows covers one TCR beta chain sequence. There is no known antigen for this receptor. No clone much larger than this one lies a single base away; base qualities are absent. This entry belongs to a study of blood T cell repertoires in COVID-19 (dated by TCRdb to 2020 to 2021). About the full investigation: The collaborator samples originated in the United States, Italy and Spain and spanned the acute and convalescent phases of COVID-19. The material from the prospective study consisted of cDNA or gDNA derived from T cells, B-cell-depleted T cells, or PBMCs. The dataset comprised deeply sampled blood TCRbeta repertoires from subjects exposed to, actively infected with, or recovered from COVID-19. The repertoires were released in a freely available public database intended as a resource for research on the immune response to SARS-CoV-2. Samples were obtained from the ongoing ImmuneRACE study (first 160 participants) and from 1,254 subjects provided by 6 global collaborators. A de-identified subject ID, COVID-19 status, age in years and sex were almost always included in the sample metadata. Where HLA class I and class II types were available, the types were taken from metadata supplied by the sample provider, not from assay-based typing.

Overall study results and their limits: The amount of clinical and demographic metadata varied by source and participant and was provided uncurated.

Collaborating institutions collected whole blood in K2EDTA tubes following their own protocols. For TCRbeta analysis, collaborator samples were shipped as frozen whole blood, as isolated PBMCs, or as DNA extracted from either sample type. The immunoSEQ Assay, a bias-controlled multiplex PCR, was used to amplify TCRbeta CDR3 regions from genomic DNA. On the authors' methods: The number of nucleated cells in each sample was estimated by amplification of reference gene primers within the assay. Sequence reads were collapsed and filtered to measure the absolute abundance of every unique TCRbeta CDR3 rearrangement. For each sample, productive Simpson clonality was calculated as the square root of Simpson's diversity index over productive rearrangements. TCRdb carries this immuneACCESS record with in-frame sequences only. Its versions omit some clonotypes, under half of them owing to an unresolved V gene in the studies checked, with the rest unexplained. Clonal size and the V and J genes are those of that table, whereas D and trimming came from the DNA. This sample comprises over 100,000 clones, 80% to 90% of them detected only once. The ten top clones hold about 4.5% of the sample.

The germline V gene specifies LGHNT as CDR1 and FRNRAP as CDR2. Trimming leaves V shorter by 4 bases and J shorter by 0 bases, with the junction holding 5 bases beyond the gene matches. The CDR3 measures 17 amino acids from cysteine to phenylalanine. The retained sequence is limited to the CDR3, 51 bases, with the frame set at the first base. The sequenced sample consisted of peripheral blood. This chain joins TRBV12-5 to TRBJ1-6; 8 bases in the middle match TRBD1. This receptor was taken from a man aged 40-49 years with acute or convalescent COVID-19. The nucleotide sequence is given as TGTGCTAGTGGTTCCAGGGGGCAGAGCTCCTATAATTCACCCCTCCACTTT. Its translation reads: CASGSRGQSSYNSPLHF.